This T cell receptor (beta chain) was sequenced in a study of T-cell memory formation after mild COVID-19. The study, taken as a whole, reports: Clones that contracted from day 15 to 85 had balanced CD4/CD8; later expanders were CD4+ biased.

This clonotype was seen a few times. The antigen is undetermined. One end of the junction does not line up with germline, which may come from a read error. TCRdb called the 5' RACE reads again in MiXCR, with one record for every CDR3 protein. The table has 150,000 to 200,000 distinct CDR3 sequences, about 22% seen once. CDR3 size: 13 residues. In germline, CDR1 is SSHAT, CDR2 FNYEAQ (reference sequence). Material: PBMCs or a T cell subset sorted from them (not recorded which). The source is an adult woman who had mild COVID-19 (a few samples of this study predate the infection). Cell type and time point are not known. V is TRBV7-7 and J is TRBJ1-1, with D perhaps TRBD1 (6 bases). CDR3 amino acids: CASSLHRDTEAFF. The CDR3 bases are TGTGCTAGCAGCCTCCACAGGGACACTGAAGCTTTCTTT.